This T cell receptor (beta chain) was obtained from a study of T cell repertoires in cytomegalovirus infection. At the level of the study: Indications came from public TCR beta signatures; they pointed to CMV infection and to a matching HLA type.

V was clipped by 5 bases and J by 4 bases, with 9 bases between them. The CDR3 has 11 amino acids. Germline assignment: CDR1 DFQATT and CDR2 SNEGSKA (reference sequence). Notes on the study in general: The cumulative frequency of public TCR beta families identified carriers of CMV plus the relevant HLA. It was HLA-C-restricted CMV-specific TCR beta clonotypes that dominated the response ex vivo.

This clonotype came up a few times. Antigen specificity is unknown. TCRdb re-called the reads through MiXCR, storing one row per CDR3 protein. Of roughly 320,000 distinct CDR3 sequences in the sample, around 9.5% were seen once. The chain recombines TRBV20-1 with TRBJ2-7, with TRBD2 as a possible D gene (5 bases). Sequencing was carried out using PBMCs. The receptor's source is a human donor in good health (CMV status not recorded). Some clones in this sample may be carry-over from other donors' samples. The CDR3 region has the DNA TGCAGTGCTCACGGGATTTACGAGCAGTACTTC. Its translation is CSAHGIYEQYF.